The clone carrying this T cell receptor (beta chain) was seen a handful of times. Its antigen is unidentified. This CDR3 is 16 amino acids long. Trimming cost V 4 bases and J 0 bases; bases outside gene matches: 6. In germline, CDR1 is SGHVS, CDR2 FNYEAQ. The treatment denotes: about 20 received Ad26.COV2.S at low or high dose, single or two shots; five or six received placebo; per-sample allocation not given. Specimen acquisition occurred on day 63 following the initial vaccine or placebo injection. Libraries were prepared by immunoSEQ multiplex PCR; TCRdb keeps only in-frame clonotypes and omits some of them. Of approximately 300,000 clones listed, more than 70% are singletons. The data were obtained in a study of Ad26.COV2.S vaccination and SARS-CoV-2 variants. Study at large: A COV1001 Ad26.COV2.S trial-arm participant provided the sample. Ad26.COV2.S, an intramuscular injection, was given once or twice 56 days apart.

Study findings and constraints: Among vaccine recipients, spike-specific TCR breadth exceeded that of placebo recipients.

V gene TRBV7-6 combines with J gene TRBJ2-7, with TRBD2 matching over 10 bases. The sequence came from a person aged 18-60 years who received the Ad26.COV2.S COVID-19 vaccine or a placebo. The sample consisted of peripheral blood, taken in a trial of Ad26.COV2.S vaccine versus placebo. The CDR3 bases are TGTGCCAGCAGCTCCAACAGCGGGGGGGCCTCCTACGAGCAGTACTTC. It translates to CASSSNSGGASYEQYF.